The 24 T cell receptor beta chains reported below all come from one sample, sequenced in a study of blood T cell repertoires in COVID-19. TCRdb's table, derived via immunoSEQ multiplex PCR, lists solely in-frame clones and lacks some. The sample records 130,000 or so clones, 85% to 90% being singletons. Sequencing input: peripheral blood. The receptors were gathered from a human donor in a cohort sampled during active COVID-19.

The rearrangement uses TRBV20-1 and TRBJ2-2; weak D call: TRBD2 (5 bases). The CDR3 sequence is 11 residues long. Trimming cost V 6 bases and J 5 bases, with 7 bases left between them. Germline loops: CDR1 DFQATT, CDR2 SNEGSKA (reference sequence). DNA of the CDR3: TGCAGTGCCCGACTAACCGGGGAGCTGTTTTTT. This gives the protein CSARLTGELFF.

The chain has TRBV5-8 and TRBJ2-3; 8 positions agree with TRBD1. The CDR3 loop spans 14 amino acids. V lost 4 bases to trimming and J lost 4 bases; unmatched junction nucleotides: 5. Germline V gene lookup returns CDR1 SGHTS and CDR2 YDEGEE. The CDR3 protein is CASSQWDRSDTQYF. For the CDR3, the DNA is TGTGCCAGCAGCCAATGGGACAGGTCAGATACGCAGTATTTT.

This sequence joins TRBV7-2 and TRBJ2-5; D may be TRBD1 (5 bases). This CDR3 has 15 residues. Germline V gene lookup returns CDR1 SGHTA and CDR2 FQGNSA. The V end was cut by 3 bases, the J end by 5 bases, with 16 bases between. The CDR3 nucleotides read TGTGCCAGCAGCTTTCTCACGGGTAGACAGGAGACCCAGTACTTC. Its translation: CASSFLTGRQETQYF.

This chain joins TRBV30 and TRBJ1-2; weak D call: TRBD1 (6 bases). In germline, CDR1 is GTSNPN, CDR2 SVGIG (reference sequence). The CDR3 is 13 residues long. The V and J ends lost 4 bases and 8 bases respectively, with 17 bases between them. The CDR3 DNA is TGTGCCTGGATTCAAACCCCTCAGGGGGGCTACACCTTC. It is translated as CAWIQTPQGGYTF.

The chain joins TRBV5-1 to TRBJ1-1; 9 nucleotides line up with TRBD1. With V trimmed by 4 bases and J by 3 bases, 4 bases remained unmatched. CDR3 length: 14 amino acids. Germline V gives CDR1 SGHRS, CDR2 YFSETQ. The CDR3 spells CASSGQGLDTEAFF. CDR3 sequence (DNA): TGCGCCAGCAGCGGACAGGGGCTCGACACTGAAGCTTTCTTT.

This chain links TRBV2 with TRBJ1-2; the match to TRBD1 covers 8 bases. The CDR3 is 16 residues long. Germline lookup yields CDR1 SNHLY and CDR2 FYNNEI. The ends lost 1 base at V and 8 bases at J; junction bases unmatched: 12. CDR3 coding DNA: TGTGCCAGCAGTGAAGTGGGGGCCAGGGGGCGGTGGGGCTACACCTTC. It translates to CASSEVGARGRWGYTF.

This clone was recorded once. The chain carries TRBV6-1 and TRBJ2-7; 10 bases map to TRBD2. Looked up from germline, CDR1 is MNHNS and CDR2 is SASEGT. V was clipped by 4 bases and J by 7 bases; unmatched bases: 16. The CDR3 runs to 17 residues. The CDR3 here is CASSAPPLSGGAREQYF. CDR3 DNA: TGTGCCAGCAGTGCCCCCCCTCTAAGCGGGGGGGCCCGAGAGCAGTACTTC.

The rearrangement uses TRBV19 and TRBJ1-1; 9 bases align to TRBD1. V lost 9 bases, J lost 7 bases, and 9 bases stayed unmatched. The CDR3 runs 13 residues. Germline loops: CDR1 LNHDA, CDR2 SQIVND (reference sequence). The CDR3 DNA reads TGTGCCAGCACTTGGACAGGGGCGGATGAAGCTTTCTTT. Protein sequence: CASTWTGADEAFF.

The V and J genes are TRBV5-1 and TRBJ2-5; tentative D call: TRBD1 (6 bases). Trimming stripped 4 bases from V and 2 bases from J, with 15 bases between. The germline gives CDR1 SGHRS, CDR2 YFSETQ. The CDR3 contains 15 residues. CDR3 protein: CASSQQGGRQETQYF. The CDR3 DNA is TGCGCCAGCAGCCAACAGGGTGGGAGACAAGAGACCCAGTACTTC.

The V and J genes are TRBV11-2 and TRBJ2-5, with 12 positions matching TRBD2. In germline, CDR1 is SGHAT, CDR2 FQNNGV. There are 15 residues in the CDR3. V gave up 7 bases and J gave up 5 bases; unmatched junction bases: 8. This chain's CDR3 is CASTSLAGGLETQYF. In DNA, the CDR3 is TGTGCCAGCACCAGCCTAGCGGGGGGGTTGGAGACCCAGTACTTC.

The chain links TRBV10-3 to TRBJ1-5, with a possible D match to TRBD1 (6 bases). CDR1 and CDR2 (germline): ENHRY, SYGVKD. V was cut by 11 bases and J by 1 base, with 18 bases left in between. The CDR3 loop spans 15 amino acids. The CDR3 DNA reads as TGTGCCTCTCGACCCTCCGACAGGAGCAATCAGCCCCAGCATTTT. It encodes CASRPSDRSNQPQHF.

The CDR3 DNA is TGTGCCAGCAGCCTCCGTCGGGCTAGCGGGAGAATCAGCACAGATACGCAGTATTTT. Protein product: CASSLRRASGRISTDTQYF. V usage is TRBV7-8 and J usage is TRBJ2-3; 10 positions match TRBD2. The germline V gene has CDR1 SGHVS and CDR2 FQNEAQ. V lost 5 bases and J lost 0; bases outside the gene matches: 14. The length of the CDR3 is 19 residues.

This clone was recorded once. The CDR3 nucleotides read TGTGCCAGCAGTATCAGGACAGCAGGGAGCTATGGCTACACCTTC. Its protein product is CASSIRTAGSYGYTF. The chain joins TRBV28 to TRBJ1-2, with D perhaps matching TRBD1 (6 bases). CDR1 and CDR2 from the germline V gene are MDHEN and SYDVKM. The CDR3 runs to 15 residues. Trimming pared 5 bases from V and 4 bases from J, leaving 17 bases between.

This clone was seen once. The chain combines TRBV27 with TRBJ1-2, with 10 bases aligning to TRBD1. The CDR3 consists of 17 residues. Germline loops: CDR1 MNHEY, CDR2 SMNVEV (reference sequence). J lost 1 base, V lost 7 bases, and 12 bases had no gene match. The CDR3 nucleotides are TGTGCCAGCAAGGCGACAGGGGGCGCCGTGTTTAACTATGGCTACACCTTC. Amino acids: CASKATGGAVFNYGYTF.

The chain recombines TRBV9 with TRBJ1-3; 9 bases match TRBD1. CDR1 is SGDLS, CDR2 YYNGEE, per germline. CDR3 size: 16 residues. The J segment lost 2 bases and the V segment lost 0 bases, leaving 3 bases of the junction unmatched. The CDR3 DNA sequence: TGTGCCAGCAGCGTAGCCGGACAGGGGCCTGGAAACACCATATATTTT. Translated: CASSVAGQGPGNTIYF.

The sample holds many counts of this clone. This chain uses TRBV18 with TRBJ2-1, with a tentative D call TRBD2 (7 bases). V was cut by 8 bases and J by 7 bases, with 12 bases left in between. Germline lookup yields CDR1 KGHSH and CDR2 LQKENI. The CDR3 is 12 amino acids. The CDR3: CASKKGGNEQFF. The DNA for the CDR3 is TGTGCCAGCAAGAAGGGGGGGAATGAGCAGTTCTTC.

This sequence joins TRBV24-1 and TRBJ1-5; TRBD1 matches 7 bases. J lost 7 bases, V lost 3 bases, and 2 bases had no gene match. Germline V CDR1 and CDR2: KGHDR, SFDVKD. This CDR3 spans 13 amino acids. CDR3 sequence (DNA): TGTGCCACCAGTGATCAGGGGGTCCAGCCCCAGCATTTT. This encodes CATSDQGVQPQHF.

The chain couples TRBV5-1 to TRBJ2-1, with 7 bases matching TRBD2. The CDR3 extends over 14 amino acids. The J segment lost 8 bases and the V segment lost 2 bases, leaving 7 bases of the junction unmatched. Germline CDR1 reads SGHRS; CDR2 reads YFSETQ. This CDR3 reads CASSFATSTDEQFF. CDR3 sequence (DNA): TGCGCCAGCAGCTTTGCGACTAGCACCGATGAGCAGTTCTTC.

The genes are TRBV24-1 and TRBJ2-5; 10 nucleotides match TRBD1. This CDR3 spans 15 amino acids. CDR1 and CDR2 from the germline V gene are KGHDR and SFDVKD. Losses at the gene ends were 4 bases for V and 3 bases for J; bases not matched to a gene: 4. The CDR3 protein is CATSDKGQGKETQYF. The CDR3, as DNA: TGTGCCACCAGTGACAAGGGACAGGGGAAAGAGACCCAGTACTTC.

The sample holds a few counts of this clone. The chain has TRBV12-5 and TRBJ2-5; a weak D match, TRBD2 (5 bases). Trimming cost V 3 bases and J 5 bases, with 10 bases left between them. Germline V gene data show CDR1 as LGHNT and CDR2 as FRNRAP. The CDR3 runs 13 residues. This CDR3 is CASGFYPGETQYF. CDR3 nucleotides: TGTGCTAGTGGTTTTTATCCGGGGGAGACCCAGTACTTC.

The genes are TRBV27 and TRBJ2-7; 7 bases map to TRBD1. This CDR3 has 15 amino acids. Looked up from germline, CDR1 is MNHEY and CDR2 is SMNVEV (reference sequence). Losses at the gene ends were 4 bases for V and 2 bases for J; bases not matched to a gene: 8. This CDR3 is CASSSRQGWTYEQYF. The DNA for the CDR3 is TGTGCCAGCAGTTCTAGACAGGGTTGGACCTACGAGCAGTACTTC.

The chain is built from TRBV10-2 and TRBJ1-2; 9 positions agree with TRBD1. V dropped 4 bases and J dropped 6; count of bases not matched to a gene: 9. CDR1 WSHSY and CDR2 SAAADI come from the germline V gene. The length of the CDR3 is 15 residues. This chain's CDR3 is CASSVRDRGSDGYTF. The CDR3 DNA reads TGCGCCAGCAGTGTGAGAGACAGGGGGTCCGATGGCTACACCTTC.

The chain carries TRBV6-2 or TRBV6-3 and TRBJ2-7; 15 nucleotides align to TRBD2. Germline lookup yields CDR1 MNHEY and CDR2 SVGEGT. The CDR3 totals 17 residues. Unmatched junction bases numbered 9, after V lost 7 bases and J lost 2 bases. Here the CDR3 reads CASTPGTSGRLTYEQYV. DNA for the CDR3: TGTGCCAGCACCCCCGGGACTAGCGGGAGGCTTACCTACGAGCAGTACGTC.

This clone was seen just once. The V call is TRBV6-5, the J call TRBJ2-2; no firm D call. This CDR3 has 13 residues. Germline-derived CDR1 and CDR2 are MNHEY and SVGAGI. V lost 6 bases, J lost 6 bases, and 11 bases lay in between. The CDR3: CASRPLRAGELFF. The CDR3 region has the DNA TGTGCCAGCAGACCCCTCCGGGCCGGGGAGCTGTTTTTT.